This T cell receptor beta chain came from a study of T cell changes during pregnancy in multiple sclerosis. Profiled with immunoSEQ multiplex PCR; TCRdb holds only in-frame clones, not every one. Of around 69,000 clones detected, 80% to 95% appear once; the ten largest clones hold around 2%. This CDR3 comprises 14 residues. Trimming took 5 bases from V and 8 from J; bases not matched to a gene: 10. Germline CDR1 and CDR2: SGHAT and FQNNGV. The source material was peripheral blood, sampled in the third trimester of pregnancy. The V gene is TRBV11-2, the J gene TRBJ1-2, with TRBD1 matching over 8 bases. The sequence was obtained from a female donor in good health, enrolled as a control in a pregnancy study. CDR3 amino acids: CASSPGTGRWGYTF. CDR3 bases: TGTGCCAGCAGCCCCGGGACAGGCAGGTGGGGCTACACCTTC.